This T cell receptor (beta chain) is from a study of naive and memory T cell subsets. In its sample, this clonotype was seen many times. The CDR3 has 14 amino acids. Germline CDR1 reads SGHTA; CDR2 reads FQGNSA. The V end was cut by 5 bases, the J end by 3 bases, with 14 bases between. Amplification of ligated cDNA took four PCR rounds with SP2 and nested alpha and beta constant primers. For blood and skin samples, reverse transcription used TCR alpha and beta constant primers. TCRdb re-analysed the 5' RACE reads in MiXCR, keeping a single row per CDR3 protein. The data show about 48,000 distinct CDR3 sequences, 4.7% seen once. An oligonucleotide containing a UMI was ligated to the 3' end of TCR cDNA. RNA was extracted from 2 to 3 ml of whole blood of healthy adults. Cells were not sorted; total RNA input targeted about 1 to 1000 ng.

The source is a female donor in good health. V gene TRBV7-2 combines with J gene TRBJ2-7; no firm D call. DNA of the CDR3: TGTGCCAGCAGCCCGACCCCTCTCGGCTACGAGCAGTACTTC. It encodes CASSPTPLGYEQYF.